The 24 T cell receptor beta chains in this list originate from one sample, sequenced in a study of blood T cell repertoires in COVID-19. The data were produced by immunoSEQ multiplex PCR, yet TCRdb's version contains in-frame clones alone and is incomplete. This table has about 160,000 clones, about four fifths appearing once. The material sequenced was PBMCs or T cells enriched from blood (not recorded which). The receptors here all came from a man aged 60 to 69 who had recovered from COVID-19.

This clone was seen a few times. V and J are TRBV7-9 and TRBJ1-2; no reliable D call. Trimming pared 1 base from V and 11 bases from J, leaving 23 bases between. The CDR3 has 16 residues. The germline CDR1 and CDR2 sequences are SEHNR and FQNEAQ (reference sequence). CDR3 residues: CASSLGFGWVKSHYTF. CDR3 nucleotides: TGTGCCAGCAGCTTAGGATTCGGGTGGGTGAAGTCCCATTACACCTTC. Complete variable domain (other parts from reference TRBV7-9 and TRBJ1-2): DTGVSQNPRHKITKRGQNVTFRCDPISEHNRLYWYRQTLGQGPEFLTYFQNEAQLEKSRLLSDRFSAERPKGSFSTLEIQRTEQGDSAMYLCASSLGFGWVKSHYTFGSGTRLTVV.

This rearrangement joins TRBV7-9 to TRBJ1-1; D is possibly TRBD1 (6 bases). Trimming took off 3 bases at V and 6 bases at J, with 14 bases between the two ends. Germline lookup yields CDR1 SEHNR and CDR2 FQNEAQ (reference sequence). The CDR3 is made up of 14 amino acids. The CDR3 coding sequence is TGTGCCAGCAGCTTGAATACAGGGATCTCTGAAGCTTTCTTT. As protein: CASSLNTGISEAFF. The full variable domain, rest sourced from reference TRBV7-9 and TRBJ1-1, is DTGVSQNPRHKITKRGQNVTFRCDPISEHNRLYWYRQTLGQGPEFLTYFQNEAQLEKSRLLSDRFSAERPKGSFSTLEIQRTEQGDSAMYLCASSLNTGISEAFFGQGTRLTVV.

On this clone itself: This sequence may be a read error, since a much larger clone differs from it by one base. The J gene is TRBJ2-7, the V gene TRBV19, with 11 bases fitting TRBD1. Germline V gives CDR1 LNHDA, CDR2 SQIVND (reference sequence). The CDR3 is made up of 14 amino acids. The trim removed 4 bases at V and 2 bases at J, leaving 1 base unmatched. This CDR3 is CASSRGQGAYEQYF. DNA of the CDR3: TGTGCCAGTAGTAGGGGACAGGGGGCCTACGAGCAGTACTTC.

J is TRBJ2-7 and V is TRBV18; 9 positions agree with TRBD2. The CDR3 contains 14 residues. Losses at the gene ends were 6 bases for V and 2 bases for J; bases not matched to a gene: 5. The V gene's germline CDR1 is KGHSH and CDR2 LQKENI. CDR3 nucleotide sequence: TGTGCCAGCTCCGAGCGGGGGGAAACCTACGAGCAGTACTTC. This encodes CASSERGETYEQYF.

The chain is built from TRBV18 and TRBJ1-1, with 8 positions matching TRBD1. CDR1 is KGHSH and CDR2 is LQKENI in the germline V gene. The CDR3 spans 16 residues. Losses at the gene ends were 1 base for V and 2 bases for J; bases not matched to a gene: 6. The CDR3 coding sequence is TGTGCCAGCTCACCACAGTCGGCAGGGGGCAACACTGAAGCTTTCTTT. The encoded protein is CASSPQSAGGNTEAFF.

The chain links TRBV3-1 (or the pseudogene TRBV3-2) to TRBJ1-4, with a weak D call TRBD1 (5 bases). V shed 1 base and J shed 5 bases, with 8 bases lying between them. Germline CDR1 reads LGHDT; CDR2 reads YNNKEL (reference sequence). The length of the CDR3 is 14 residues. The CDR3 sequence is CASSQAHRNEKLFF. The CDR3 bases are TGTGCCAGCAGCCAAGCCCACAGGAATGAAAAACTGTTTTTT.

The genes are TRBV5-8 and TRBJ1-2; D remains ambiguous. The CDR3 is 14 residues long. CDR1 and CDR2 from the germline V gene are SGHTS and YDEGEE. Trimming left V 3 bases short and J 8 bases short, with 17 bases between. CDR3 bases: TGTGCCAGCAGCTCTCCTCTCGGTAGTTCGGGCTACACCTTC. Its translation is CASSSPLGSSGYTF.

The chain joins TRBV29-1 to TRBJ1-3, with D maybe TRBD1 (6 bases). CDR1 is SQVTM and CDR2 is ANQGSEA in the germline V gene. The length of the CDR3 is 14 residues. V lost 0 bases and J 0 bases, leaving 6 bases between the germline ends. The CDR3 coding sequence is TGCAGCGTTGAAGAAGGGGGCTCTGGAAACACCATATATTTT. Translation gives CSVEEGGSGNTIYF.

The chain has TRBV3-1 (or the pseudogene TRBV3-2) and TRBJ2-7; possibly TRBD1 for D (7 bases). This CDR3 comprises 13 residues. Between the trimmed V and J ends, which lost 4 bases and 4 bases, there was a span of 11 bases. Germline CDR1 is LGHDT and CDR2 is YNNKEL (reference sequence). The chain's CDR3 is CASSLRGVYEQYF. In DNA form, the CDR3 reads TGTGCCAGCAGCCTCAGGGGGGTGTACGAGCAGTACTTC.

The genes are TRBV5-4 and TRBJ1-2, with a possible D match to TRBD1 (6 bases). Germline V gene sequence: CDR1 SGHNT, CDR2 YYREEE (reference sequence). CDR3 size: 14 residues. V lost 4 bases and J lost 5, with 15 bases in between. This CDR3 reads CASSPAVRGYGYTF. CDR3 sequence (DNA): TGTGCCAGCAGCCCGGCGGTCAGGGGTTATGGCTACACCTTC.

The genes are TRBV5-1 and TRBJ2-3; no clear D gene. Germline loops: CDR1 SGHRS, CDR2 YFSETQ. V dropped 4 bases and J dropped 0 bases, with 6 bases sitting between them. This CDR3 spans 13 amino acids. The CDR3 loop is CASSTGSTDTQYF. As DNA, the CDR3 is TGCGCCAGCAGCACCGGTAGCACAGATACGCAGTATTTT.

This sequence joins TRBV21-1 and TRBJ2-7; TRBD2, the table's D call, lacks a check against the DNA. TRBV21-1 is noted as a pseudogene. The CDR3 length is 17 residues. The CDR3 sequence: CASSKGLAAISSYEQYF. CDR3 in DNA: TGTGCCAGCAGCAAAGGACTAGCGGCCATTAGCTCCTACGAGCAGTACTTC.

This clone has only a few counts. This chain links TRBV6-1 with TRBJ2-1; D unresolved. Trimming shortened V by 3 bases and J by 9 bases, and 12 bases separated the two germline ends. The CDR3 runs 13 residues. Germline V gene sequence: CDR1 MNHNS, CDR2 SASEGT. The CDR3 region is CASSDSLRGEQFF. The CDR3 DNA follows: TGTGCCAGCAGTGACAGTTTACGTGGTGAGCAGTTCTTC.

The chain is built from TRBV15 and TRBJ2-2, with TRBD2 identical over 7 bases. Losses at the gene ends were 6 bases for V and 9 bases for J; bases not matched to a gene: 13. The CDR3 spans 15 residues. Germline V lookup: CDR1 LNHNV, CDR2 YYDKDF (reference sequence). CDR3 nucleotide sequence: TGTGCCACCAGAGAGGGGACCGGGGGGATCCGGGAGCTGTTTTTT. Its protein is CATREGTGGIRELFF. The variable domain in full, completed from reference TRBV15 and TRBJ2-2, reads DAMVIQNPRYQVTQFGKPVTLSCSQTLNHNVMYWYQQKSSQAPKLLFHYYDKDFNNEADTPDNFQSRRPNTSFCFLDIRSPGLGDTAMYLCATREGTGGIRELFFGEGSRLTVL.

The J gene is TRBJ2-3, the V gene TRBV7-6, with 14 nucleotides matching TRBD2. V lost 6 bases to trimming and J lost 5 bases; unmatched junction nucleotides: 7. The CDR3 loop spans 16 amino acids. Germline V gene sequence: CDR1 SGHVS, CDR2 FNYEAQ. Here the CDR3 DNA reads TGTGCCAGCAGACAGACTAGCGGGAGGGCCGGAGATACGCAGTATTTT. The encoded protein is CASRQTSGRAGDTQYF.

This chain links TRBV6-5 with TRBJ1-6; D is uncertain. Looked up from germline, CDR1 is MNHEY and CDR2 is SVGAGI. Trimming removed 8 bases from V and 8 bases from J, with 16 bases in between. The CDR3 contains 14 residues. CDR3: CASRRSEEYSPLHF. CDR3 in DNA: TGTGCCAGCCGTAGAAGTGAGGAATATTCACCCCTCCACTTT.

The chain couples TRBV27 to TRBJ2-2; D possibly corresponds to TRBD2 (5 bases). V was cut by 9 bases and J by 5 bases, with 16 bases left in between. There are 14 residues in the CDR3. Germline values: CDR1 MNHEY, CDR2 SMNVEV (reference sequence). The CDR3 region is CASRAASRTGELFF. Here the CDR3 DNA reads TGTGCCAGTCGGGCGGCTAGCAGGACCGGGGAGCTGTTTTTT.

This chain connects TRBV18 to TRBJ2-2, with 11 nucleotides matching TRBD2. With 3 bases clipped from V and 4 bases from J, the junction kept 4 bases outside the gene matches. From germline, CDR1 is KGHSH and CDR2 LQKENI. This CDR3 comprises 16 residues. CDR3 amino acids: CASSPTSGRGTGELFF. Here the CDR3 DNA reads TGTGCCAGCTCACCCACTAGCGGGAGAGGCACCGGGGAGCTGTTTTTT.

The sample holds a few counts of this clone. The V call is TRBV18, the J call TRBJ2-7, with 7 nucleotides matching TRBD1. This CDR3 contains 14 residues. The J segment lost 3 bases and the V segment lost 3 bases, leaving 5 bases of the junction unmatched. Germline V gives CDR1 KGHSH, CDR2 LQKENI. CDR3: CASSPGQARYEQYF. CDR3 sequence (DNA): TGTGCCAGCTCACCCGGACAGGCGCGCTACGAGCAGTACTTC.

The chain's CDR3 is CASSIDRRGRSYEQYF. For the CDR3, the DNA is TGTGCCAGTAGTATAGATCGGAGGGGAAGGTCCTACGAGCAGTACTTC. This rearrangement joins TRBV19 to TRBJ2-7; D possibly corresponds to TRBD2 (6 bases). Looked up from germline, CDR1 is LNHDA and CDR2 is SQIVND (reference sequence). Deletions cut 0 bases from V and 1 base from J, with 13 bases between. CDR3 size: 16 residues.

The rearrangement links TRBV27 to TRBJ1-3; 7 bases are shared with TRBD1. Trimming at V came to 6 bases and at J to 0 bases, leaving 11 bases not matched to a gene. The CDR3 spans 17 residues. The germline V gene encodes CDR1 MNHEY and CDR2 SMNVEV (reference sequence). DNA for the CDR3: TGTGCCAGCAGCCCGGGGGACAGTCACTTCTCTGGAAACACCATATATTTT. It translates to CASSPGDSHFSGNTIYF.

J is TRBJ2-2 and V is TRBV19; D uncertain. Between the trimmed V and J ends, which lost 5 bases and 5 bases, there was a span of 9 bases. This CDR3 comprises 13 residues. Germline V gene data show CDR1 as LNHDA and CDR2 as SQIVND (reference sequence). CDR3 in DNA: TGTGCCAGTAGTGCATCCAGGACCGGGGAGCTGTTTTTT. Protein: CASSASRTGELFF.

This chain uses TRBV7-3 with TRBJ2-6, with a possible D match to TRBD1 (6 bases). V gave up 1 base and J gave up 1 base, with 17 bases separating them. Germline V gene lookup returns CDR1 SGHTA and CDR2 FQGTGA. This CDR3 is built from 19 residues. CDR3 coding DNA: TGTGCCAGCAGCTTAAGGGATTTGGGACACAGATCTGGGGCCAACGTCCTGACTTTC. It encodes CASSLRDLGHRSGANVLTF.

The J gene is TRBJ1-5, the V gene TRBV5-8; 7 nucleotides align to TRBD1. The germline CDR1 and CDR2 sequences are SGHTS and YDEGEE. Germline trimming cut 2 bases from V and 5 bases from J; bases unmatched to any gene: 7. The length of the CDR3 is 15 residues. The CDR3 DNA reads TGTGCCAGCAGCTTCTTAGACAGGGCGGATCAGCCCCAGCATTTT. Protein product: CASSFLDRADQPQHF.